This is a list of T cell receptor beta chains from one sample in a study of radiation and T cells in renal cell carcinoma. Libraries were prepared by immunoSEQ multiplex PCR; TCRdb keeps only in-frame clonotypes and omits some of them. The sample records about 120,000 clones, around four fifths being singletons. The sample was blood, taken from a patient whose treatment included radiotherapy and nephrectomy. These receptors were taken from a woman aged 60-75 years with renal cell carcinoma. Both conserved end residues are part of each CDR3. The order of the fields is D gene, clone size, J gene, V gene, CDR3 DNA, CDR3 protein. D genes are given only for firm matches. For some rows the clone size is stated as once, few or many, or as a class when expanded; others skip it.

D: .
size: .
J: TRBJ2-5
V: TRBV11-2
DNA: TGTGCCAGCAGCTTAGTGTCTTACCAAGAGACCCAGTACTTC
CDR3: CASSLVSYQETQYF

D: .
size: .
J: TRBJ2-5
V: TRBV28
DNA: TGTGCCAGCAGTTCCGCGGAGACCCAGTACTTC
CDR3: CASSSAETQYF

D: TRBD1
size: .
J: TRBJ1-5
V: TRBV10-3
DNA: TGTGCCATCAGTGATACAGGGGGGGATCAGCCCCAGCATTTT
CDR3: CAISDTGGDQPQHF

D: .
size: .
J: TRBJ1-2
V: TRBV7-2
DNA: TGTGCCAGCAGCTTACTCGAGGATGGCTACACCTTC
CDR3: CASSLLEDGYTF

D: .
size: .
J: TRBJ2-6
V: TRBV18
DNA: TGTGCCAGCTCACCAAGTTTGACCTCTGGGGCCAACGTCCTGACTTTC
CDR3: CASSPSLTSGANVLTF

D: TRBD2
size: .
J: TRBJ2-1
V: TRBV19
DNA: TGTGCCAGTAGTGCCGGACTAGCGGGGGGCAAGCAGTTCTTC
CDR3: CASSAGLAGGKQFF

D: .
size: few
J: TRBJ1-1
V: TRBV29-1
DNA: TGCAGCGTGGTTACAGAGAACACTGAAGCTTTCTTT
CDR3: CSVVTENTEAFF

D: TRBD1
size: .
J: TRBJ1-1
V: TRBV28
DNA: TGTGCCAGCAGTTTAACCGGGACAGGGCCGCACACTGAAGCTTTCTTT
CDR3: CASSLTGTGPHTEAFF

D: .
size: .
J: TRBJ1-4
V: TRBV5-6
DNA: TGTGCCAGCAGCTGGCAGTCGAATGAAAAACTGTTTTTT
CDR3: CASSWQSNEKLFF

D: .
size: .
J: TRBJ1-1
V: TRBV5-1
DNA: TGCGCCAGCAGCGTGTGGATGGACCCGAACACTGAAGCTTTCTTT
CDR3: CASSVWMDPNTEAFF

D: .
size: .
J: TRBJ1-1
V: TRBV9
DNA: TGTGCCAGCAGCGCCCTTATTAACACTGAAGCTTTCTTT
CDR3: CASSALINTEAFF

D: TRBD1
size: .
J: TRBJ1-4
V: TRBV18
DNA: TGTGCCAGCTCACCGGCCGGGACAGGGGCAGAAAAACTGTTTTTT
CDR3: CASSPAGTGAEKLFF

D: .
size: .
J: TRBJ1-3
V: TRBV6-6
DNA: TGTGCCAGCAGTCTGGGGGGAAACACCATATATTTT
CDR3: CASSLGGNTIYF

D: .
size: .
J: TRBJ2-1
V: TRBV30
DNA: TGTGCCCAAGCTCGCAGGGCTTCCTACAATGAGCAGTTCTTC
CDR3: CAQARRASYNEQFF

D: .
size: .
J: TRBJ1-4
V: TRBV5-1
DNA: TGCGCCAGCAGCAGGGGGGATGCAACTAATGAAAAACTGTTTTTT
CDR3: CASSRGDATNEKLFF

D: TRBD1
size: .
J: TRBJ1-2
V: TRBV19
DNA: TGTGCCAGTAGTATAGATCCCGACAGGGGCTCCTTCTACACCTTC
CDR3: CASSIDPDRGSFYTF

D: TRBD1
size: few
J: TRBJ2-1
V: TRBV7-9
DNA: TGTGCCAGCAGCTCCTTACGGCCCGGGACAGGGTCAGGCAATGAGCAGTTCTTC
CDR3: CASSSLRPGTGSGNEQFF

D: .
size: .
J: TRBJ1-5
V: TRBV12-5
DNA: TGTGCTAGTGGCGATGGGAATCAGCCCCAGCATTTT
CDR3: CASGDGNQPQHF

D: .
size: .
J: TRBJ1-2
V: TRBV7-2
DNA: TGTGCCAGCAGCTTAGAGAACCGTACAGGGAACTATGGCTACACCTTC
CDR3: CASSLENRTGNYGYTF

D: TRBD2
size: .
J: TRBJ2-5
V: TRBV5-1
DNA: TGCGCCAGCAGCCTCCATGTAGCGGGATACCAAGAGACCCAGTACTTC
CDR3: CASSLHVAGYQETQYF

D: TRBD2
size: .
J: TRBJ2-1
V: TRBV7-2
DNA: TGTGCCAGCAGCTTAGTGCTACTAGCGGGGGGGCGGGAGCAGTTCTTC
CDR3: CASSLVLLAGGREQFF

D: .
size: .
J: TRBJ2-3
V: TRBV19
DNA: TGTGCCAGTAGTATAGTGACTAGCACAGATACGCAGTATTTT
CDR3: CASSIVTSTDTQYF

D: .
size: .
J: TRBJ1-2
V: TRBV5-4
DNA: TGTGCCAGCAGCTTGATCCCTAACTATGGCTACACCTTC
CDR3: CASSLIPNYGYTF

D: TRBD1
size: .
J: TRBJ2-3
V: TRBV7-2
DNA: TGTGCCAGCAGCCTCCAACAGGGGGGAACTAGCACAGATACGCAGTATTTT
CDR3: CASSLQQGGTSTDTQYF

D: TRBD1
size: .
J: TRBJ2-2
V: TRBV29-1
DNA: TGCAGCGTTGAAAGGCAGGGGGCGGGGGAGCTGTTTTTT
CDR3: CSVERQGAGELFF

D: TRBD1
size: .
J: TRBJ1-1
V: TRBV28
DNA: TGTGCCAGCAGTTTACTAGCAGGGGGCCTTAACACTGAAGCTTTCTTT
CDR3: CASSLLAGGLNTEAFF

D: .
size: .
J: TRBJ2-3
V: TRBV5-1
DNA: TGCGCCAGCAGCTTGTCCAGGGCATCGGATACGCAGTATTTT
CDR3: CASSLSRASDTQYF

D: .
size: once
J: TRBJ2-7
V: TRBV27
DNA: TGTGCCAGCAGTTTATCGACAGGGACTCTTATTTACGAGCAGTACTTC
CDR3: CASSLSTGTLIYEQYF

D: .
size: .
J: TRBJ1-4
V: TRBV7-2
DNA: TGTGCCAGCAGCTTAGACCGGGACGGGCGAAGAAAACTGTTTTTT
CDR3: CASSLDRDGRRKLFF

D: .
size: .
J: TRBJ1-4
V: TRBV28
DNA: TGTGCCAGCAGACGCTCGGGGACACAAAATGAAAAACTGTTTTTT
CDR3: CASRRSGTQNEKLFF

D: .
size: .
J: TRBJ2-5
V: TRBV7-9
DNA: TGTGCCAGCAGCTTAAGACTTCTCTCGGAGGAGACCCAGTACTTC
CDR3: CASSLRLLSEETQYF

D: .
size: once
J: TRBJ1-2
V: TRBV25-1
DNA: TGTGCCAGCAGTGACCCCGAGGTAGGGCGGTATGGCTACACCTTC
CDR3: CASSDPEVGRYGYTF

D: .
size: once
J: TRBJ1-1
V: TRBV13
DNA: TGTGCCAGCAGCTTAGGCGACGGATTTACCGAATCAACTGAAGCTTTCTTT
CDR3: CASSLGDGFTESTEAFF

D: .
size: .
J: TRBJ2-1
V: TRBV29-1
DNA: TGCAGCGTTGTAGTAGGGTCCTACAATGAGCAGTTCTTC
CDR3: CSVVVGSYNEQFF

D: .
size: .
J: TRBJ2-5
V: TRBV7-2
DNA: TGTGCCAGCAGCCCGGACGGGAGAGCCGGGGAGACCCAGTACTTC
CDR3: CASSPDGRAGETQYF

D: TRBD2
size: .
J: TRBJ2-5
V: TRBV7-2
DNA: TGTGCCAGCAGCCCTGGACTAGCGGGGTTATCCTCGGAGACCCAGTACTTC
CDR3: CASSPGLAGLSSETQYF

D: .
size: .
J: TRBJ1-4
V: TRBV30
DNA: TGTGCCTGGAGTGTACGCCAGGCCTCAACTAATGAAAAACTGTTTTTT
CDR3: CAWSVRQASTNEKLFF

D: TRBD1
size: many
J: TRBJ2-7
V: TRBV7-9
DNA: TGTGCCAGCAGCTTAACCCGGACAGGGCTCGACGAGCAGTACTTC
CDR3: CASSLTRTGLDEQYF

D: TRBD2
size: .
J: TRBJ2-1
V: TRBV5-5
DNA: TGTGCCAGCAGCTGGAATAGCGGGGGAGTCTACAATGAGCAGTTCTTC
CDR3: CASSWNSGGVYNEQFF

D: TRBD2
size: .
J: TRBJ2-5
V: TRBV19
DNA: TGTGCCAGTAGTATGACTAGCATTGAGACCCAGTACTTC
CDR3: CASSMTSIETQYF

D: .
size: .
J: TRBJ2-4
V: TRBV10-3
DNA: TGTGCCATCAGTGAGTTGGGGGCGTCCAGCGGAGAACTAGCCAAAAACATTCAGTACTTC
CDR3: CAISELGASSGELAKNIQYF

D: .
size: .
J: TRBJ2-7
V: TRBV5-1
DNA: TGCGCCAGCAGCTTAATTACAAGCTCCTACGAGCAGTACTTC
CDR3: CASSLITSSYEQYF

D: .
size: few
J: TRBJ1-5
V: TRBV18
DNA: TGTGCCAGCTCACCAGGTAGCAATCAGCCCCAGCATTTT
CDR3: CASSPGSNQPQHF

D: TRBD2
size: .
J: TRBJ2-1
V: TRBV11-1
DNA: TGTGCCAGCAGCACCCTGGGACTAGCGGTATACAATGAGCAGTTCTTC
CDR3: CASSTLGLAVYNEQFF

D: .
size: .
J: TRBJ1-5
V: TRBV15
DNA: TGTGCCACCAGCCTAGGGGCGAGAGGGGCCCATCAGCCCCAGCATTTT
CDR3: CATSLGARGAHQPQHF

D: TRBD2
size: few
J: TRBJ2-7
V: TRBV5-4
DNA: TGTGCCAGCAGCTTGGGAGGGGCGGGGGCCTACGAGCAGTACTTC
CDR3: CASSLGGAGAYEQYF

D: .
size: .
J: TRBJ1-2
V: TRBV27
DNA: TGTGCCAGCAGTCCCGGGAGTCCCTATGGCTACACCTTC
CDR3: CASSPGSPYGYTF

D: TRBD1
size: .
J: TRBJ1-2
V: TRBV6-1
DNA: TGTGCCAGCTCTACCCCCTCGGGACAGGCTGGCTACACCTTC
CDR3: CASSTPSGQAGYTF

D: .
size: .
J: TRBJ1-1
V: TRBV11-3
DNA: TGTGCCAGCAGCCCCAGCGGGAACACTGAAGCTTTCTTT
CDR3: CASSPSGNTEAFF

D: .
size: .
J: TRBJ1-2
V: TRBV6-6
DNA: TGTGCCAGCAGTCACGCGGGGGTTGATGGCTACACCTTC
CDR3: CASSHAGVDGYTF

D: .
size: .
J: TRBJ1-5
V: TRBV2
DNA: TGTGCCAGCAGTGAAGATCAGACACGGCCCCAGCATTTT
CDR3: CASSEDQTRPQHF

D: .
size: .
J: TRBJ1-3
V: TRBV6-5
DNA: TGTGCCAGCAGTTCCCGTCCATACAGTTCTGGAAACACCATATATTTT
CDR3: CASSSRPYSSGNTIYF